Shown below are 22 T cell receptor beta chains from a single sample sequenced in a study of cytomegalovirus exposure and HLA in healthy donors. Amplification used 60 Vbeta primers and 13 Jbeta primers. Clones were sequenced by immunoSEQ multiplex PCR, and TCRdb holds only the in-frame ones, with some missing. The table records 60,000 to 75,000 clones, 80% to 90% of them present only once. Sequencing was carried out using PBMCs. The receptors stem from a woman in her thirties in good health and CMV-seropositive.

The rearrangement joins TRBV6-5 to TRBJ1-1, with D maybe TRBD1 (6 bases). The CDR3 is 15 amino acids. Germline-derived CDR1 and CDR2 are MNHEY and SVGAGI. V was shortened by 6 bases and J by 1 base, with 15 bases between the two germline ends. CDR3 coding DNA: TGTGCCAGCAGAAAGTTGGGGGCAGCGAACACTGAAGCTTTCTTT. It yields the protein CASRKLGAANTEAFF.

The genes are TRBV6-5 and TRBJ1-1, with TRBD1 matching 9 bases. V shed 8 bases and J 6 bases; nucleotides not matched to a gene: 7. Looked up from germline, CDR1 is MNHEY and CDR2 is SVGAGI. CDR3 length: 13 amino acids. DNA of the CDR3: TGTGCCAGCTCCCCGCGGACAGGGGCTGAAGCTTTCTTT. Encoded protein: CASSPRTGAEAFF.

V and J are TRBV27 and TRBJ2-1; TRBD2 matches at 12 bases. The germline V gene encodes CDR1 MNHEY and CDR2 SMNVEV (reference sequence). The CDR3 spans 17 residues. Losses at the gene ends were 2 bases for V and 7 bases for J; bases not matched to a gene: 9. The CDR3 DNA sequence: TGTGCCAGCAGTTTACTAGCGGGAGGGCCGAGTAGGAATGAGCAGTTCTTC. It yields the protein CASSLLAGGPSRNEQFF.

The rearrangement links TRBV7-9 to TRBJ2-1; D is perhaps TRBD2 (5 bases). V lost 5 bases to trimming and J lost 1 base, with 15 bases between them. CDR1 and CDR2 (germline): SEHNR, FQNEAQ (reference sequence). The CDR3 length is 16 residues. The CDR3 sequence is CASSTSGRPSYNEQFF. CDR3 coding DNA: TGTGCCAGCAGCACTAGTGGGCGGCCTTCCTACAATGAGCAGTTCTTC. The variable domain in full, with the rest retrieved from reference TRBV7-9 and TRBJ2-1, is DTGVSQNPRHKITKRGQNVTFRCDPISEHNRLYWYRQTLGQGPEFLTYFQNEAQLEKSRLLSDRFSAERPKGSFSTLEIQRTEQGDSAMYLCASSTSGRPSYNEQFFGPGTRLTVL.

The rearrangement links TRBV6-5 to TRBJ2-1; perhaps TRBD2 as D (6 bases). The CDR3 has 12 amino acids. CDR1 is MNHEY, CDR2 SVGAGI, per germline. Trimming removed 3 bases from V and 9 bases from J, with 9 bases in between. The CDR3: CASSYEGGEQFF. In DNA form, the CDR3 reads TGTGCCAGCAGTTATGAGGGAGGTGAGCAGTTCTTC.

The chain links TRBV5-1 to TRBJ1-4, with D perhaps TRBD1 (6 bases). V was pared by 4 bases and J by 5 bases, with 12 bases between. CDR1 and CDR2 from the germline V gene are SGHRS and YFSETQ. The CDR3 consists of 14 residues. The CDR3 here is CASSPGTSNEKLFF. The CDR3 DNA is TGCGCCAGCAGCCCCGGGACAAGCAATGAAAAACTGTTTTTT.

The rearrangement uses TRBV5-1 and TRBJ1-1, with D possibly matching TRBD1 (6 bases). Trimming removed 3 bases at V and 11 bases at J, with 17 bases between. The CDR3 has 13 residues. Germline CDR1 SGHRS, CDR2 YFSETQ. The CDR3 loop reads CASSSVTGTKAFF. Written as DNA, the CDR3 is TGCGCCAGCAGCTCGGTGACCGGGACAAAGGCTTTCTTT.

V gene TRBV5-4 combines with J gene TRBJ1-1; 7 bases are a match to TRBD1. The J segment lost 5 bases and the V segment lost 5 bases, leaving 6 bases of the junction unmatched. Germline assignment: CDR1 SGHNT and CDR2 YYREEE (reference sequence). CDR3 size: 13 residues. The CDR3 sequence is CASRLPGGTEAFF. In DNA, the CDR3 is TGTGCCAGCAGGTTACCAGGGGGTACTGAAGCTTTCTTT.

In this sample, this clone turned up once. The CDR3: CASSLLGQLAYEQYF. DNA for the CDR3: TGTGCCAGCAGTTTACTGGGGCAGTTGGCCTACGAGCAGTACTTC. The chain is built from TRBV27 and TRBJ2-7; a possible D gene is TRBD1 (5 bases). The CDR3 is made up of 15 amino acids. CDR1 is MNHEY, CDR2 SMNVEV, per germline (reference sequence). V lost 2 bases and J 2 bases, leaving 13 bases between the germline ends.

The rearrangement joins TRBV5-6 to TRBJ1-5; weak D call: TRBD1 (6 bases). Trimming shortened V by 0 bases and J by 5 bases, and 12 bases separated the two germline ends. This CDR3 spans 15 amino acids. Germline V lookup: CDR1 SGHDT, CDR2 YYEEEE. As DNA, the CDR3 is TGTGCCAGCAGCTTGGCCAGGGACATTTATCAGCCCCAGCATTTT. Translating it yields CASSLARDIYQPQHF.

Written as DNA, the CDR3 is TGTGCCACCAGCAGAAGACAGGGTGCCTCCTACGAGCAGTACTTC. It codes for CATSRRQGASYEQYF. This chain connects TRBV15 to TRBJ2-7; 7 nucleotides agree with TRBD1. This CDR3 spans 15 amino acids. Losses at the gene ends were 2 bases for V and 0 bases for J; bases not matched to a gene: 4. Germline lookup yields CDR1 LNHNV and CDR2 YYDKDF (reference sequence). Drawing the rest from reference TRBV15 and TRBJ2-7, the complete variable domain is DAMVIQNPRYQVTQFGKPVTLSCSQTLNHNVMYWYQQKSSQAPKLLFHYYDKDFNNEADTPDNFQSRRPNTSFCFLDIRSPGLGDTAMYLCATSRRQGASYEQYFGPGTRLTVT.

This sequence joins TRBV7-2 and TRBJ2-7; 14 bases are shared with TRBD2. Germline V gene sequence: CDR1 SGHTA, CDR2 FQGNSA. The CDR3 runs to 19 residues. With V trimmed by 4 bases and J by 4 bases, 15 bases remained unmatched. In DNA, the CDR3 is TGTGCCAGCAGCTCTAGGGGGGGGAGTCGGACTAGCGGGAGGTACGAGCAGTACTTC. Encoded protein: CASSSRGGSRTSGRYEQYF.

V is TRBV5-1 and J is TRBJ2-5; D is ambiguous. The closer fit of TRBJ2-7 to the DNA end suggests the J call may be wrong. This CDR3 is 12 amino acids long. Germline CDR1 and CDR2: SGHRS and YFSETQ. CDR3 sequence: CASSLLEREQYF. The CDR3, as DNA: TGCGCCAGCAGCTTGTTAGAGCGCGAGCAGTACTTC.

The genes are TRBV19 and TRBJ1-1; 7 positions agree with TRBD1. Trimming cost V 1 base and J 4 bases; bases outside gene matches: 6. This CDR3 is 15 amino acids long. Germline CDR1 LNHDA, CDR2 SQIVND (reference sequence). The CDR3 sequence is CASSIAQTGFTEAFF. The CDR3 region has the DNA TGTGCCAGTAGTATAGCCCAGACAGGGTTCACTGAAGCTTTCTTT. Based on the CDR3 plus reference TRBV19 and TRBJ1-1, the full variable domain is DGGITQSPKYLFRKEGQNVTLSCEQNLNHDAMYWYRQDPGQGLRLIYYSQIVNDFQKGDIAEGYSVSREKKESFPLTVTSAQKNPTAFYLCASSIAQTGFTEAFFGQGTRLTVV.

This clone appeared a few times. The genes are TRBV6-5 and TRBJ2-2, with 11 bases that match TRBD2. The CDR3 has 15 residues. The germline V gene encodes CDR1 MNHEY and CDR2 SVGAGI. After removal of 0 bases from V and 9 bases from J, the junction contained 3 bases not matched to a gene. The CDR3 loop reads CASSYSLAGGWELFF. In DNA form, the CDR3 reads TGTGCCAGCAGTTACTCCCTAGCGGGAGGCTGGGAGCTGTTTTTT.

The rearrangement links TRBV29-1 to TRBJ1-2; maybe TRBD1 (5 bases). The CDR3 loop spans 11 amino acids. Germline lookup yields CDR1 SQVTM and CDR2 ANQGSEA. Trimming removed 2 bases from V and 8 bases from J, with 9 bases in between. The CDR3 sequence: CSVEQGGGYTF. Here the CDR3 DNA reads TGCAGCGTTGAACAGGGCGGCGGCTACACCTTC. Full variable domain (outside the CDR3, taken from reference TRBV29-1 and TRBJ1-2): SAVISQKPSRDICQRGTSLTIQCQVDSQVTMMFWYRQQPGQSLTLIATANQGSEATYESGFVIDKFPISRPNLTFSTLTVSNMSPEDSSIYLCSVEQGGGYTFGSGTRLTVV.

This chain uses TRBV27 with TRBJ2-3; D might be TRBD1 (6 bases). V lost 0 bases to trimming and J lost 1 base, with 8 bases between them. Germline V CDR1 and CDR2: MNHEY, SMNVEV (reference sequence). There are 15 residues in the CDR3. This chain's CDR3 is CASSLSTGGTDTQYF. Here the CDR3 DNA reads TGTGCCAGCAGTTTATCGACAGGAGGCACAGATACGCAGTATTTT.

V and J are TRBV28 and TRBJ1-2, with 8 nucleotides matching TRBD1. V was pared by 6 bases and J by 6 bases, with 6 bases of the junction left unmatched. This CDR3 spans 13 amino acids. CDR1 is MDHEN and CDR2 is SYDVKM in the germline V gene. The CDR3 is CASSWGQANGYTF. CDR3 in DNA: TGTGCCAGCAGCTGGGGACAGGCGAATGGCTACACCTTC.

The gene calls are TRBV29-1 and TRBJ2-2; 9 nucleotides agree with TRBD1. The trim removed 7 bases at V and 5 bases at J, leaving 8 bases unmatched. CDR1 and CDR2 from the germline V gene are SQVTM and ANQGSEA. This CDR3 is built from 14 residues. The CDR3 DNA is TGCAGCGCTAGGGACAGGGTCTCGACCGGGGAGCTGTTTTTT. Amino acids: CSARDRVSTGELFF.

The chain has TRBV19 and TRBJ1-1, with 8 bases matching TRBD1. There are 14 residues in the CDR3. V shed 6 bases and J 1 base; nucleotides not matched to a gene: 4. Germline CDR1 is LNHDA and CDR2 is SQIVND (reference sequence). CDR3 coding DNA: TGTGCCAGTAGAGGGGACAGGACGAACACTGAAGCTTTCTTT. It is translated as CASRGDRTNTEAFF.

The chain joins TRBV27 to TRBJ2-1; 9 nucleotides line up with TRBD2. With V trimmed by 9 bases and J by 4 bases, 4 bases remained unmatched. The germline V gene encodes CDR1 MNHEY and CDR2 SMNVEV (reference sequence). The length of the CDR3 is 13 residues. CDR3 sequence: CARQREDYNEQFF. CDR3 DNA: TGTGCCAGACAGCGGGAGGATTACAATGAGCAGTTCTTC.

The chain uses TRBV5-1 and TRBJ1-4, with TRBD1 matching 7 bases. CDR1 and CDR2 (germline): SGHRS, YFSETQ. Trimming took 0 bases from V and 7 from J; bases not matched to a gene: 6. The CDR3 is 15 residues long. CDR3 residues: CASSLGDSGSEKLFF. CDR3 DNA sequence: TGCGCCAGCAGCTTGGGGGACAGCGGCAGTGAAAAACTGTTTTTT.